The T cell receptor beta chain described here comes from a study of cytomegalovirus exposure and HLA in healthy donors (dated by TCRdb to about 2017). About the full investigation: An earlier analysis of a few hundred of the donors reported roughly 300 Gb of sequence data and some 110 million unique TCR beta sequences obtained from around 180 million T cells. An early release that covered fewer than 800 HLA-typed donors contained about 300 gigabases of sequencing data and tens of millions of unique TCR sequences. The genetic ancestry cluster associated with self-reported Caucasian donors included over 80% of the 300 to 450 genotyped donors. The study aimed to test whether signatures of past pathogen exposure could be identified by cataloging public T cell receptors. The T cell repertoires of around 670 subjects were profiled by immunosequencing and related to cytomegalovirus serostatus. In addition to the first cohort of roughly 670 subjects, a separate validation cohort of 100 to 150 different subjects was used. To predict cytomegalovirus infection status, the study combined high-throughput TCR immunosequencing, statistical association of individual TCRs with disease status, and machine learning. A later analysis re-analyzed previously published TCR beta repertoires from hundreds of donors and added high-resolution HLA genotyping to study TCR occurrence patterns. Rather than using new phenotypic data, the later analysis identified candidate immune exposures from TCR beta sequences and from how often those sequences occurred across donors. In an earlier analysis of 587 of the donors, high-throughput TCR beta sequencing was used to judge whether each TCR beta V gene segment behaved as functional or pseudogenic. Donor age, sex, ethnicity and CMV serostatus were compiled together with the repertoire data. A later genetic analysis took genome-wide SNP genotypes for about three fifths of the 666 donors and used that subset as a discovery cohort. Every discovery cohort repertoire had been produced on one sequencing platform. HLA typing included class I and class II loci at four-digit resolution. Typing coverage differed by locus: A, B, C, DRB1 and DQB1 were typed in roughly 620-630 donors, DQA1 in 522, DPA1 in around 610, and DPB1 in 472. A handful of DR-DQ haplotypes were treated as single units for association and clustering because of strong linkage in the cohort. Across approximately 400 genotyped donors of the cohort, an average of about 240,000 unique TCR beta nucleotide sequences per donor were sequenced, and about a sixth of those sequences were non-productive.

In total, 600 or so healthy bone marrow donors made up the cohort. Cohort members were all nominally healthy when sampled, although unrecorded immune exposures were likely present. The donor was CMV seropositive and was included in the group of about 290 seropositive cohort members. Each donor provided a peripheral blood sample, and peripheral blood mononuclear cells were used for TCR beta sequencing. Genomic DNA was extracted from the blood cell samples with the Qiagen DNeasy Blood Extraction Kit. Here is what the overall study found, with its caveats: A further reported finding was that TCR beta sequences accurately predicted the HLA-A and HLA-B alleles for most subjects in the first cohort. The sequencing pipeline was judged likely to have produced a cluster of highly shared sequence variants as a technical artifact. In a later analysis, HLA-associated TCR beta chains were found to be more clonally expanded and to have lower generation probabilities than equally common non-associated chains. A few of the identified cytomegalovirus-associated TCR beta chains were confirmed in vitro to be specific for cytomegalovirus antigens. Correlated functional status among segregating V segments might reflect linkage disequilibrium, but an unknown experimental factor could not be ruled out. A later analysis found that TCR association rates varied across HLA loci, with DRB1 alleles showing the most associated TCRs and HLA-C alleles the fewest. Because some donors lacked HLA typing at each locus, the association tests relied only on the typed subset. Most CMV-associated TCR beta chains appeared to be HLA-restricted in a later analysis, and the HLA associations seemed to be driven largely by CMV exposure. V-gene and J-gene trimming of TCR beta chains was associated with a missense DCLRE1C variant in a later genetic analysis, and the association was replicated in an independent cohort. Only TCR beta chains were sequenced in this cohort, and the absence of alpha or paired-chain data limited detectable features. Cytomegalovirus status was reported to be diagnosed by the classifier with high specificity and sensitivity in both the original and validation cohorts. Some IMGT-functional V segments, including TRBV6-2 and TRBV6-3, could not be told apart with the 87-base-pair reads, so those segments were excluded. In a later genetic analysis, fewer N-insertions in productive TCRs were reported among donors in an Asian-associated ancestry cluster than the roughly 700-donor mean. An earlier analysis of 587 of the donors showed that most TCR beta V segments appeared in productive rearrangements either about 87% or about 30% of the time, which broadly matched IMGT annotations. The earlier analysis of 587 of the donors excluded some 15 rarely observed V segments, including chromosome 9 orphons, because counts were too low. A later analysis reported that several top co-occurrence clusters appeared linked to parvovirus B19, influenza, CMV and Epstein-Barr virus. It was suggested by the authors that the approach could potentially be generalized to other disease states and immunological phenotypes. The study listed 164 TCR beta chains as associated with cytomegalovirus. When HLA alleles, especially DR and DQ, strongly co-occurred, attributing TCR associations to individual alleles was difficult. CMV serostatus was the only immune exposure information available for the cohort. Roughly uniform sequencing depth across donors was assumed in presence/absence analyses, although this assumption may not hold. In a later analysis, around 15,000 TCR beta sequences were associated with specific HLA alleles at a false discovery rate of 0.05. Most TCR sequences were observed very rarely across donors, whereas some public TCRs were present in many individuals.

Libraries were built with the immunoSEQ multiplex PCR assay. For the multiplex PCR, a mixture combining 60 forward primers for TCR Vbeta segments and 13 reverse primers for TCR Jbeta segments was used. Amplification of the CDR3 region of rearranged TCR beta genes was performed with a multiplex PCR assay on genomic DNA. The Illumina HiSeq System was used to sequence the amplified TCR beta libraries as 87-base-pair reads. For the original study's pipeline: In a later analysis, some 80 million unique TCR beta chains were counted across the roughly 700 repertoires, and approximately 11 million of these chains were shared by at least two donors. A nearest-neighbor algorithm error-corrected the raw reads and collapsed the reads into unique sequences, merging closely related sequences to remove PCR and sequencing errors. CDR3 sequences were aligned to IMGT reference sequences to assign V, D and J gene segments. For a sequence to be retained, a match of at least six nucleotides to both a V gene segment and a J gene segment was required. A rearrangement counted as productive if the CDR3 had no stop codons and remained in frame with V and J, and every other rearrangement counted as non-productive. Following IMGT convention, CDR3 was defined as the stretch from the second conserved V-encoded cysteine to the conserved J-encoded phenylalanine. Sequences without an unambiguous match to a single V gene segment were excluded from the earlier analysis of several hundred of the donors. An earlier analysis of about 590 of the donors classified V segments as functional when productive rearrangements were above 56.7% and as segregating when the standard deviation between donors was above 5%. A statistical classification framework was built to diagnose cytomegalovirus status from the catalog of TCR beta chain sequences. V and J gene assignment, in a later analysis, came from comparing TCR nucleotide sequences with IMGT/GENE-DB human TR gene sequences. The TCRdist pipeline was used in a later analysis to assign CDR3 sequences and most-parsimonious VDJ recombination scenarios. In a later analysis, each TCR beta chain was defined by its CDR3 amino acid sequence together with its V-gene family, and reads without a unique V-gene family were excluded. To address suspected cross-contamination and a sequencing artifact, a later analysis removed around 600 highly shared, low-generation-probability nucleotide sequences. In a later analysis, a clonal expansion index for each public chain was calculated from normalized within-repertoire ranks of inferred template counts. Generation probabilities in a later analysis came from a VDJ recombination model fitted to out-of-frame rearrangements, and those results were checked against IGoR. A later analysis scored TCR-TCR, TCR-HLA and TCR-CMV co-occurrence with hypergeometric tests, applying a repertoire-size bias correction to TCR pairs. In a later analysis, false discovery rates were estimated by permuting HLA or CMV assignments 20 times. In a later analysis, co-occurring TCRs were grouped using DBSCAN, with TCRdist sequence similarity added in when clustering inside HLA-allele-positive subsets. Repertoires with fewer than 30,000 or more than 120,000 public chains were left out of co-occurrence clustering, as were five repertoires with anomalous nucleotide sharing. TCRdb's version of the immuneACCESS table is confined to in-frame rearrangements and falls short of the full clone set. An unresolved V gene accounts for under half of the shortfall where checked; the remainder is of unknown origin. The DNA was the basis for D and trimming; V, J and clone size are from that table. In this sample the table shows about 160,000 clones, around 77% of which occur a single time. The top ten hold 3.7% of the sample.

Points on this clone: Its antigen is currently not known. One base away there is no much larger clone; base qualities are not given.

CDR1 and CDR2 are drawn from the germline V gene (reference sequence): GTSNPN, SVGIG. Relative to germline, V is missing 3 bases and J is missing 4 bases, with 6 bases of the junction outside any gene match. Its CDR3 holds 13 amino acids, cysteine through phenylalanine. Solely the CDR3 DNA is kept, with 39 bases framed from the first base. The sample taken for sequencing was PBMCs. The V and J genes are TRBV30 and TRBJ2-7, with 7 bases in between that match TRBD1. The receptor was isolated from a man aged 30 to 45 in good health and CMV-seropositive. The bases are TGTGCCTGGAGCGACAGGGACGAGTACGAGCAGTACTTC. Its translation reads: CAWSDRDEYEQYF.